These 23 T cell receptor beta chains were all obtained from the same sample, sequenced in a study of T cell responses to AZD1222 COVID-19 vaccine. This table comes from immunoSEQ multiplex PCR, and its TCRdb copy is limited to in-frame clones, with some not included. The data contain around 200,000 clones, approximately 93% of them seen just once; the ten biggest clones take up 3.5% to 4.5%. The sample here was peripheral blood, taken on day 0 of AZD1222 vaccination. These receptors all stem from an adult in good health.

The chain links TRBV19 to TRBJ1-5, with D uncertain. Germline CDR1 is LNHDA and CDR2 is SQIVND (reference sequence). CDR3 length: 15 residues. V lost 3 bases, J lost 4 bases, and 13 bases lay in between. The CDR3 region is CASSIHSLKNQPQHF. CDR3 bases: TGTGCCAGTAGTATTCACAGCTTGAAAAATCAGCCCCAGCATTTT.

V and J are TRBV9 and TRBJ1-1; D ambiguous. The CDR3 has 15 residues. The germline V and J ends were trimmed by 1 base and 1 base, with 11 bases remaining between them. CDR1 and CDR2 from the germline V gene are SGDLS and YYNGEE. CDR3 bases: TGTGCCAGCAGCGTACGTTCGGCTGAGAACACTGAAGCTTTCTTT. This translates into CASSVRSAENTEAFF.

The chain combines TRBV5-1 with TRBJ2-3; D remains ambiguous. Between the trimmed V and J ends, which lost 4 bases and 0 bases, there was a span of 15 bases. Per germline, CDR1 SGHRS and CDR2 YFSETQ. This CDR3 region has 16 residues. The CDR3 bases are TGCGCCAGCAGCCCTGAGGAGACCAAGAGCACAGATACGCAGTATTTT. As protein: CASSPEETKSTDTQYF.

The chain employs TRBV6-5 and TRBJ1-3; tentative D call: TRBD1 (5 bases). The CDR3 is 15 amino acids. Germline V gene lookup returns CDR1 MNHEY and CDR2 SVGAGI. With 10 bases removed from V and 3 bases from J, the gap between germline ends came to 19 bases. The CDR3, as DNA: TGTGCCACCGAGGAAGACAGCAACCATGGAAACACCATATATTTT. Translating gives CATEEDSNHGNTIYF.

The V gene is TRBV5-1, the J gene TRBJ1-1; D is unclear. Per the germline V gene, CDR1 is SGHRS and CDR2 is YFSETQ. The V gene lost 0 bases and the J gene lost 5 bases, with 5 bases spanning the gap. The CDR3 length is 12 residues. CDR3 nucleotide sequence: TGCGCCAGCAGCTTGGGTAAGACTGAAGCTTTCTTT. Its translation is CASSLGKTEAFF.

This chain joins TRBV27 and TRBJ1-5, with 7 nucleotides matching TRBD1. This CDR3 is built from 15 residues. In germline, CDR1 is MNHEY, CDR2 SMNVEV (reference sequence). The J segment lost 7 bases and the V segment lost 0 bases, leaving 6 bases of the junction unmatched. CDR3 bases: TGTGCCAGCAGTTTATCCTACGACAGGGAACAGCCCCAGCATTTT. This codes for CASSLSYDREQPQHF.

This rearrangement joins TRBV5-1 to TRBJ1-5; D call uncertain. The CDR3 is 13 residues long. CDR1 SGHRS and CDR2 YFSETQ come from the germline V gene. The V end lost 2 bases, the J end lost 8 bases, and 11 bases lay between the germline ends. The CDR3, as DNA: TGCGCCAGCAGCTTACGGAGTGCGGAGCCCCAGCATTTT. As protein: CASSLRSAEPQHF.

This clone was picked up many times. This chain uses TRBV6-4 with TRBJ2-3; 12 bases align to TRBD2. This CDR3 spans 15 amino acids. V lost 6 bases and J lost 1; bases outside the gene matches: 2. Germline loops: CDR1 MRHNA, CDR2 SNTAGT. The CDR3 protein is CASSRTSGGTDTQYF. The CDR3 DNA is TGTGCCAGCAGCCGGACTAGCGGGGGCACAGATACGCAGTATTTT.

The CDR3 DNA reads TGTGCCAGCAGCTCGGGCGGGAGTACAACAGATACGCAGTATTTT. Its protein product is CASSSGGSTTDTQYF. The chain employs TRBV11-2 and TRBJ2-3; TRBD2 agrees at 7 bases. The germline CDR1 and CDR2 sequences are SGHAT and FQNNGV. CDR3 size: 15 residues. V shed 4 bases, J shed 3 bases, and the junction held 7 bases outside the gene matches.

This sequence joins TRBV7-9 and TRBJ2-3, with 10 bases matching TRBD1. V lost 6 bases, J lost 1 base, and 4 bases stayed unmatched. Looked up from germline, CDR1 is SEHNR and CDR2 is FQNEAQ (reference sequence). The length of the CDR3 is 15 residues. CDR3 DNA sequence: TGTGCCAGCAGTACCGGGACAGGGGGCACAGATACGCAGTATTTT. The encoded protein is CASSTGTGGTDTQYF.

CDR3 in DNA: TGTGCCAGTGTTCCGACAGGGCAACTCAATCAGCCCCAGCATTTT. It yields the protein CASVPTGQLNQPQHF. The chain is built from TRBV19 and TRBJ1-5; TRBD1 agrees at 7 bases. Germline loops: CDR1 LNHDA, CDR2 SQIVND (reference sequence). The CDR3 consists of 15 residues. J lost 3 bases, V lost 8 bases, and 10 bases had no gene match.

The chain carries TRBV19 and TRBJ1-5; 7 nucleotides align to TRBD1. With V trimmed by 3 bases and J by 9 bases, 11 bases remained unmatched. This CDR3 region has 15 residues. CDR1 is LNHDA, CDR2 SQIVND, per germline (reference sequence). DNA of the CDR3: TGTGCCAGTAGTATCGGGGGGACAGCTAGAGTGCCCCAGCATTTT. Encoded protein: CASSIGGTARVPQHF.

The chain joins TRBV5-4 to TRBJ2-7, with D maybe TRBD2 (5 bases). CDR1 is SGHNT and CDR2 is YYREEE in the germline V gene (reference sequence). The CDR3 spans 14 residues. Trimming removed 2 bases from V and 2 bases from J, with 11 bases in between. CDR3 DNA sequence: TGTGCCAGCAGCTTTGGAGGTCCCGCCTACGAGCAGTACTTC. Translating it yields CASSFGGPAYEQYF.

This chain links TRBV7-9 with TRBJ1-1; D is perhaps TRBD1 (5 bases). CDR3 length: 15 residues. The V gene's germline CDR1 is SEHNR and CDR2 FQNEAQ (reference sequence). V was pared by 1 base and J by 1 base, with 10 bases between. The CDR3 DNA follows: TGTGCCAGCAGCTTAGTGGTAGGGGCGAACACTGAAGCTTTCTTT. Its protein is CASSLVVGANTEAFF.

This chain connects TRBV7-6 to TRBJ2-2; either TRBD1 or TRBD2 may supply D (5 bases each). This CDR3 region has 15 residues. CDR1 is SGHVS and CDR2 is FNYEAQ in the germline V gene. V dropped 1 base and J dropped 3 bases, with 9 bases sitting between them. The CDR3 DNA follows: TGTGCCAGCAGCTTAGTAAGAGGGGACACCGGGGAGCTGTTTTTT. Amino acid sequence: CASSLVRGDTGELFF.

The chain links TRBV3-1 (or the pseudogene TRBV3-2) to TRBJ1-1; 7 bases align to TRBD1. J lost 1 base, V lost 4 bases, and 3 bases had no gene match. The CDR3 is made up of 14 amino acids. Germline V CDR1 and CDR2: LGHDT, YNNKEL (reference sequence). The CDR3 DNA reads TGTGCCAGCAGCCCTGGGGACAGGAACACTGAAGCTTTCTTT. It yields the protein CASSPGDRNTEAFF.

The chain uses TRBV5-8 and TRBJ1-5; D may be TRBD1 (5 bases). V lost 0 bases, J lost 7 bases, and 11 bases lay in between. From germline, CDR1 is SGHTS and CDR2 YDEGEE. This CDR3 is 14 amino acids long. The CDR3 sequence: CASSLVQGGQPQHF. The CDR3 nucleotides are TGTGCCAGCAGCTTGGTCCAGGGCGGACAGCCCCAGCATTTT.

The chain uses TRBV7-9 and TRBJ2-7; 11 positions match TRBD2. CDR3 length equals 16 residues. Unmatched junction bases numbered 10, after V lost 5 bases and J lost 4 bases. The germline V gene encodes CDR1 SEHNR and CDR2 FQNEAQ (reference sequence). The CDR3 DNA reads TGTGCCAGCAGCCACCACACGGGACTAGCGGTTTACGAGCAGTACTTC. Protein: CASSHHTGLAVYEQYF.

This clone was found once. The identical CDR3 is also encoded by other nucleotide sequences in the sample. The J gene is TRBJ1-3, the V gene TRBV5-1; D gene uncertain. Per the germline V gene, CDR1 is SGHRS and CDR2 is YFSETQ. The CDR3 totals 14 residues. Trimming removed 0 bases from V and 0 bases from J, with 4 bases in between. Written as DNA, the CDR3 is TGCGCCAGCAGCTTGGAGAGCTCTGGAAACACCATATATTTT. Translating gives CASSLESSGNTIYF.

The chain carries TRBV19 and TRBJ1-2, with 8 bases that match TRBD1. Germline CDR1 LNHDA, CDR2 SQIVND (reference sequence). Unmatched junction bases numbered 1, after V lost 1 base and J lost 0 bases. The CDR3 totals 15 residues. The CDR3 here is CASSIAGQANYGYTF. The CDR3, as DNA: TGTGCCAGTAGTATAGCGGGACAGGCTAACTATGGCTACACCTTC.

The gene calls are TRBV5-4 and TRBJ2-7, with 14 nucleotides matching TRBD2. Germline lookup yields CDR1 SGHNT and CDR2 YYREEE (reference sequence). V gave up 4 bases and J gave up 2 bases; unmatched junction bases: 8. The CDR3 runs to 17 residues. The CDR3 DNA sequence: TGTGCCAGCAGCCCCGGGACTAGCGGGAGTCTCGCCTACGAGCAGTACTTC. The encoded protein is CASSPGTSGSLAYEQYF.

The V gene is TRBV18, the J gene TRBJ2-2; D ambiguous. V shed 2 bases and J shed 7 bases, with 8 bases lying between them. Germline assignment: CDR1 KGHSH and CDR2 LQKENI. This CDR3 has 13 amino acids. The CDR3 coding sequence is TGTGCCAGCTCACCAAGCGACTTCGGGGAGCTGTTTTTT. Amino acid sequence: CASSPSDFGELFF.

In this sample, this clone turned up a few times. The chain couples TRBV9 to TRBJ2-2; TRBD1 is a possible D gene (6 bases). The CDR3 has 13 residues. Per germline, CDR1 SGDLS and CDR2 YYNGEE. Deletions cut 7 bases from V and 5 bases from J, with 12 bases between. CDR3 sequence reads: CASVEGVTGELFF. The CDR3 DNA follows: TGTGCCAGCGTCGAGGGGGTAACCGGGGAGCTGTTTTTT. Together with reference TRBV9 and TRBJ2-2, the CDR3 gives the full variable domain: DSGVTQTPKHLITATGQRVTLRCSPRSGDLSVYWYQQSLDQGLQFLIQYYNGEERAKGNILERFSAQQFPDLHSELNLSSLELGDSALYFCASVEGVTGELFFGEGSRLTVL.